The entry below describes one T cell receptor (beta chain). Its antigen is undetermined. This record comes from a study of shared clonotypes between healthy human individuals. Study-wide context: Each donor's CD8 memory used one plate, CD8 naive two, each CD4 subset three. General study results and limits: Generation probability values for non-shared clonotypes were lower than those for clonotypes shared by all four donors. Apart from blood, nothing was sampled; tissue repertoires likely differ.

Naive CD8 cells comprised CD45RO-negative, CCR7-positively selected cells, excluding terminally differentiated effector memory CD45RA+ cells. Trimming left V 0 bases short and J 8 bases short, with 16 bases between. CDR1 is MGHRA and CDR2 is YSYEKL in the germline V gene. The CDR3 has 15 amino acids. Libraries were prepared by immunoSEQ multiplex PCR; TCRdb keeps only in-frame clonotypes and omits some of them. The sample includes about 1,800,000 clones, less than 95% of them seen just once. Sequencing input: naive CD8+ T cells sorted from blood. The V call is TRBV4-1, the J call TRBJ1-2; D unresolved. The receptor was derived from a man younger than 35 in good health. CDR3 amino acids: CASSQDSSLFRGYTF. Written as DNA, the CDR3 is TGCGCCAGCAGCCAAGATTCGTCTCTCTTCCGGGGCTACACCTTC.